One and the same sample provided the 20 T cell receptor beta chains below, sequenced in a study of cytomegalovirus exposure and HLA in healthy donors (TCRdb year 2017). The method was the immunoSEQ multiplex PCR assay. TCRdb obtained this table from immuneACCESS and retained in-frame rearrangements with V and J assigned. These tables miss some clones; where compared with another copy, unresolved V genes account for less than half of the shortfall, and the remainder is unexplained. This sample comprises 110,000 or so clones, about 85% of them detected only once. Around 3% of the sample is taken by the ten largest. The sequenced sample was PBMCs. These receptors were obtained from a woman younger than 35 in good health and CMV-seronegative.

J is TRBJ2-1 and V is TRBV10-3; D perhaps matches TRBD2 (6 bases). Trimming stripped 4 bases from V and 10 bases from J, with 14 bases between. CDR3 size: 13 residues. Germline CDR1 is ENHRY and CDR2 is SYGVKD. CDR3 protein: CAISAGTPDEQFF. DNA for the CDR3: TGTGCCATCAGTGCCGGGACTCCGGACGAGCAGTTCTTC.

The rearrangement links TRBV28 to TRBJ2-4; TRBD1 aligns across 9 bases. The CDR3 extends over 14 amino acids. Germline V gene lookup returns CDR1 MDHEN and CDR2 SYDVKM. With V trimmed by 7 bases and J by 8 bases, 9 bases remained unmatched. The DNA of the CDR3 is TGTGCCAGCACAAACCGGGACAGGGCCCACATTCAGTACTTC. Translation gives CASTNRDRAHIQYF.

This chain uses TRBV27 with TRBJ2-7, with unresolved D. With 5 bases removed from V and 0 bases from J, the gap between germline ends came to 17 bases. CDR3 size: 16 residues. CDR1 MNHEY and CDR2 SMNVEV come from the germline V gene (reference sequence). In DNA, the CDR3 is TGTGCCAGCAGTACCCTTAACGCGCTGAGCTCCTACGAGCAGTACTTC. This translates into CASSTLNALSSYEQYF.

Here the CDR3 reads CASSPLIQGPKIRFSNQPQHF. CDR3 bases: TGTGCCAGCTCACCACTCATTCAGGGGCCGAAAATTCGCTTTAGCAATCAGCCCCAGCATTTT. This chain connects TRBV18 to TRBJ1-5; perhaps TRBD1 as D (6 bases). Germline V gives CDR1 KGHSH, CDR2 LQKENI. The germline V and J ends were trimmed by 1 base and 0 bases, with 25 bases remaining between them. The CDR3 runs 21 residues.

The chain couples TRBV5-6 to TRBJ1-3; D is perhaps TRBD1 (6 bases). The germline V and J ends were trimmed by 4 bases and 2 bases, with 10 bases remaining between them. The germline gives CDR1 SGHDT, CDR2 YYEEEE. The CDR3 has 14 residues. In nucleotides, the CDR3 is TGTGCCAGCAGCATTAGACAGGCTGGAAACACCATATATTTT. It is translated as CASSIRQAGNTIYF.

The CDR3 is CASSLGTYRGAFF. The DNA of the CDR3 is TGCGCCAGCAGCCTTGGGACTTATCGGGGAGCTTTCTTT. The rearrangement joins TRBV4-1 to TRBJ1-1; D may be TRBD1 (5 bases). V lost 4 bases and J 10 bases, leaving 16 bases between the germline ends. The CDR3 covers 13 residues. The germline gives CDR1 MGHRA, CDR2 YSYEKL.

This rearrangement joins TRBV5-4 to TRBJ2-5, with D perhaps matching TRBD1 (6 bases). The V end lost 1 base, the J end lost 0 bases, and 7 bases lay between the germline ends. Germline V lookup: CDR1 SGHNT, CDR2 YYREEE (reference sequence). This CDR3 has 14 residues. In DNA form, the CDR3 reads TGTGCCAGCAGCTTGAGGGGGTACCAAGAGACCCAGTACTTC. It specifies CASSLRGYQETQYF.

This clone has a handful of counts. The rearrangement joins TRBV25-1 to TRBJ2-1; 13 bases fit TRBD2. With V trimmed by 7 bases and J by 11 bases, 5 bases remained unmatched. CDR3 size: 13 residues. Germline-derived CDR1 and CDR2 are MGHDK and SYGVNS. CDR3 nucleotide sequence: TGTGCCAGCAACCGACTAGCGGGGGGCCAGCAGTTCTTC. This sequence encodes CASNRLAGGQQFF.

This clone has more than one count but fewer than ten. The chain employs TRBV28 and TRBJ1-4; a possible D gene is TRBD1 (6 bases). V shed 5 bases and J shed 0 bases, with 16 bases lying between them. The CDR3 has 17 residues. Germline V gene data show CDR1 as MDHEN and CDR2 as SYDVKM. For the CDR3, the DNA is TGTGCCAGCAGTAATCGGGACATATCATCAACTAATGAAAAACTGTTTTTT. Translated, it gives CASSNRDISSTNEKLFF.

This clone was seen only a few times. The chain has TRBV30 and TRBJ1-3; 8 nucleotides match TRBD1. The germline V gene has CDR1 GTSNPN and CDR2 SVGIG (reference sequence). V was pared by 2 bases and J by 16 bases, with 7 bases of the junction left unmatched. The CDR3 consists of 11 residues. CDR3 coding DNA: TGTGCCTGGAGTACACAGGGGGAAGTGTATTTT. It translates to CAWSTQGEVYF.

CDR3 sequence reads: CASSLARLAGAYHEQYF. The CDR3 coding sequence is TGTGCCAGCAGCTTAGCGCGGCTAGCGGGGGCATATCACGAGCAGTACTTC. The V gene is TRBV7-8, the J gene TRBJ2-7; 10 bases map to TRBD2. Losses at the gene ends were 0 bases for V and 5 bases for J; bases not matched to a gene: 10. Per the germline V gene, CDR1 is SGHVS and CDR2 is FQNEAQ. The CDR3 contains 17 residues.

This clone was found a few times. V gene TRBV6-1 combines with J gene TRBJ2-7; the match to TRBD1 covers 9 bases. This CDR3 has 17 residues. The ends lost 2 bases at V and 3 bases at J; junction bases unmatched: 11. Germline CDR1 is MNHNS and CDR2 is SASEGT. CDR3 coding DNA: TGTGCCAGCAGTGAAAAACGCTGGGGACAGGGTTACTACGAGCAGTACTTC. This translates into CASSEKRWGQGYYEQYF.

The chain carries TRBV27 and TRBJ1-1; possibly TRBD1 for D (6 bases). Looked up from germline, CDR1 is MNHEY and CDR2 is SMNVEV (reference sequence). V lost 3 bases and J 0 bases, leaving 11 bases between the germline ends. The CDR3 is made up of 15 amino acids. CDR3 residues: CASSLGGGLNTEAFF. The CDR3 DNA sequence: TGTGCCAGCAGTTTGGGAGGGGGGTTGAACACTGAAGCTTTCTTT.

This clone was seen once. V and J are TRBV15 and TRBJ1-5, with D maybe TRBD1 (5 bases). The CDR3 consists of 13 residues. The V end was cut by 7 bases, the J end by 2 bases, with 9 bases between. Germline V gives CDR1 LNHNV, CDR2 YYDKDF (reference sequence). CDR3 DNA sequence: TGTGCCACCAAAGGGGCGGGCAATCAGCCCCAGCATTTT. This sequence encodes CATKGAGNQPQHF. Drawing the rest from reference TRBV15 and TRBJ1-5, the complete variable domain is DAMVIQNPRYQVTQFGKPVTLSCSQTLNHNVMYWYQQKSSQAPKLLFHYYDKDFNNEADTPDNFQSRRPNTSFCFLDIRSPGLGDTAMYLCATKGAGNQPQHFGDGTRLSIL.

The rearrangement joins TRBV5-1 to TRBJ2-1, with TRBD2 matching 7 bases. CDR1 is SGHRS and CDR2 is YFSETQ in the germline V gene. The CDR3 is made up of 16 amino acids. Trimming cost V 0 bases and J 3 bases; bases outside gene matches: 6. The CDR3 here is CASSLVAGALYNEQFF. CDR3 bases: TGCGCCAGCAGCTTGGTGGCGGGAGCCCTCTACAATGAGCAGTTCTTC.

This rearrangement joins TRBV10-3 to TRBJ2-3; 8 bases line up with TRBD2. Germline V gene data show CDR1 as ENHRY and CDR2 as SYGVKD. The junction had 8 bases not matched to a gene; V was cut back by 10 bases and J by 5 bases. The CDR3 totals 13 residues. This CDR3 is CATGGGLEDTQYF. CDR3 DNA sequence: TGTGCCACCGGGGGGGGCCTTGAAGATACGCAGTATTTT.

The CDR3 reads CASSFCGVAGCGELFF. The CDR3 DNA is TGTGCCAGCAGCTTCTGTGGGGTAGCGGGTTGTGGGGAGCTGTTTTTT. This chain uses TRBV5-4 with TRBJ2-2; TRBD2 matches at 7 bases. The junction had 12 bases not matched to a gene; V was cut back by 2 bases and J by 8 bases. The CDR3 sequence is 16 residues long. The germline gives CDR1 SGHNT, CDR2 YYREEE (reference sequence). The complete variable domain, with remaining parts taken from reference TRBV5-4 and TRBJ2-2, reads ETGVTQSPTHLIKTRGQQVTLRCSSQSGHNTVSWYQQALGQGPQFIFQYYREEENGRGNFPPRFSGLQFPNYSSELNVNALELDDSALYLCASSFCGVAGCGELFFGEGSRLTVL.

CDR3 sequence reads: CASSDSPNSPLHF. CDR3 DNA sequence: TGTGCCAGTAGCGACAGCCCTAATTCACCCCTCCACTTT. The V call is TRBV19, the J call TRBJ1-6; TRBD1 might be the D (5 bases). This CDR3 comprises 13 residues. V lost 6 bases and J lost 6, with 9 bases in between. Germline CDR1 LNHDA, CDR2 SQIVND (reference sequence).

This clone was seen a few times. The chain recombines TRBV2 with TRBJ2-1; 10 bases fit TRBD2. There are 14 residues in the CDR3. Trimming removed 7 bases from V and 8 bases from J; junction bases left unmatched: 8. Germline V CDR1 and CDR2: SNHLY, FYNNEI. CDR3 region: CASKEERGGDEQFF. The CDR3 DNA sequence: TGTGCCAGCAAAGAGGAGCGGGGGGGGGATGAGCAGTTCTTC.

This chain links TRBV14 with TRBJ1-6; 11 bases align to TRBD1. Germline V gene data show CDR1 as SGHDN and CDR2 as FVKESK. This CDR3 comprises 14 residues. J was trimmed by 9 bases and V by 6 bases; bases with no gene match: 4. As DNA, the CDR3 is TGTGCCAGCAGTCTGGGGACAGGGGGTTCACCCCTCCACTTT. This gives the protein CASSLGTGGSPLHF.